The table lists the clone carrying this TCR beta chain with a few counts. Germline assignment: CDR1 MNHNS and CDR2 SASEGT. The CDR3 spans 14 residues. V dropped 7 bases and J dropped 2 bases, with 12 bases sitting between them. The source of the sample is a study of patients and donors after allogeneic stem cell transplantation. TCRdb re-derived calls from the RT-PCR reads in MiXCR, one entry per CDR3 protein. The sample lists roughly 940,000 distinct CDR3 sequences; approximately 18% were seen once. The receptor's source is a human donor who was either an allogeneic HSCT recipient or a stem cell or donor lymphocyte infusion donor (not recorded which). It is not recorded whose cells these are; they may come from a transplant donor. The chain couples TRBV6-1 to TRBJ2-1, with D hard to call. Sequencing input: blood, either unsorted or a sorted T cell fraction (not recorded which). CDR3 DNA sequence: TGTGCCAGCAAAGGGTGGTCGCCCTACAATGAGCAGTTCTTC. As protein: CASKGWSPYNEQFF.